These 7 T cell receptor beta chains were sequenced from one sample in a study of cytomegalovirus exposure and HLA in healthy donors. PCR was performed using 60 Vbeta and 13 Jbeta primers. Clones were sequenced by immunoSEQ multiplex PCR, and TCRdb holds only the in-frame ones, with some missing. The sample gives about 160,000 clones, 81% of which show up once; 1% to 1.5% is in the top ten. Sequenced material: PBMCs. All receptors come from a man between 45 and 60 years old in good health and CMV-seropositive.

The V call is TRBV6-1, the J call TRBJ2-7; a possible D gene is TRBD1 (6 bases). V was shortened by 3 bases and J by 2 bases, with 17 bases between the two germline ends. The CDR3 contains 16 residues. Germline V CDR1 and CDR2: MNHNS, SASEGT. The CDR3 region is CASSDGQSLFTYEQYF. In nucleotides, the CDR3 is TGTGCCAGCAGTGATGGACAGTCCCTTTTCACCTACGAGCAGTACTTC.

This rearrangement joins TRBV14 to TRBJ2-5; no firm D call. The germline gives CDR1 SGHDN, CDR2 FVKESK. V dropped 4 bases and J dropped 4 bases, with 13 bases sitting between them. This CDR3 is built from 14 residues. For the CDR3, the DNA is TGTGCCAGCAGCCCCAGGTCTCTCGGAGAGACCCAGTACTTC. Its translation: CASSPRSLGETQYF.

DNA of the CDR3: TGTGCCAGCAGCCTTACCGGACAGGGGGCCTACGAGCAGTACTTC. The encoded protein is CASSLTGQGAYEQYF. The chain links TRBV7-2 to TRBJ2-7; 10 bases fit TRBD1. The CDR3 has 15 residues. V was pared by 5 bases and J by 2 bases, with 6 bases of the junction left unmatched. Germline CDR1 and CDR2: SGHTA and FQGNSA.

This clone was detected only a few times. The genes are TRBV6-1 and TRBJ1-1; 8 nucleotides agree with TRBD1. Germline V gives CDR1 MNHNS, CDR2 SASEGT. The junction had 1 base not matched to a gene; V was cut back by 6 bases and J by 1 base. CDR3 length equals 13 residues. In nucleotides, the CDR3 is TGTGCCAGCAGGGGGACAGGGAACACTGAAGCTTTCTTT. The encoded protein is CASRGTGNTEAFF.

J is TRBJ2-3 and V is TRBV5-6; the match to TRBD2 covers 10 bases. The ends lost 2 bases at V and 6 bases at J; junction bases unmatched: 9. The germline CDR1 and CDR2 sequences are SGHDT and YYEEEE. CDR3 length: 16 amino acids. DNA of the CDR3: TGTGCCAGCAGCTTCCCAGCGGGGGGGCCCGAGGATACGCAGTATTTT. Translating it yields CASSFPAGGPEDTQYF.

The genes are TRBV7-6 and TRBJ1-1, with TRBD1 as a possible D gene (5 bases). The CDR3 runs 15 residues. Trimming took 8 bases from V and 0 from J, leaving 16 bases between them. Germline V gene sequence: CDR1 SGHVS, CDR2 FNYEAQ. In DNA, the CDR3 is TGTGCCAGCCAAGGTATGGGGGGATTGAACACTGAAGCTTTCTTT. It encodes CASQGMGGLNTEAFF.

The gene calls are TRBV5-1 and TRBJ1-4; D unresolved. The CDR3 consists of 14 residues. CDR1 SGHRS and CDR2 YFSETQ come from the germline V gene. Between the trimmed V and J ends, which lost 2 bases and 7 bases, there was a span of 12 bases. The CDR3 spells CASSFGPNGEKLFF. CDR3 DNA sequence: TGCGCCAGCAGCTTTGGGCCTAACGGTGAAAAACTGTTTTTT.